This TCR beta chain comes out of a study of T cells in Graves' hyperthyroidism and ophthalmopathy. This clonotype was recorded at least ten times. The study left out patients who had uncontrolled infection, other autoimmune disease, pregnancy or lactation. Extraction of PBMCs used 9 to 10 ml of fresh peripheral blood. Amplified TCR beta CDR3 regions came from RNA transcripts. A first-round RT-PCR of the TCR CDR3 used the HTBI primer set. TCRdb used MiXCR to reprocess the multiplex PCR reads, holding one entry per CDR3 protein. The repertoire holds 350,000 to 450,000 distinct CDR3 sequences, about 18% seen once, with around a third in the top ten. Per the germline V gene, CDR1 is MDHEN and CDR2 is SYDVKM. The J segment lost 5 bases and the V segment lost 2 bases, leaving 6 bases of the junction unmatched. CDR3 length equals 15 residues.

Material for sequencing was blood. This receptor was obtained from a woman aged 25 to 39 with Graves' hyperthyroidism that later progressed to Graves' ophthalmopathy. The gene calls are TRBV28 and TRBJ1-2; TRBD1 aligns across 9 bases. CDR3 loop: CASSLTGTGTYGYTF. The DNA for the CDR3 is TGTGCCAGCAGTTTAACCGGGACAGGGACATATGGCTACACCTTC.